The entry below describes one T cell receptor beta chain. As yet, its antigen is unknown. The data belong to a study of T cell responses to AZD1222 COVID-19 vaccine. Study-level findings and limits: Females outnumbered males among donors, who were mostly white British; clonal diversity was possibly underestimated. Among spike-specific TCRs, nearly half reportedly target unmutated variant regions. Baseline serostatus was positive in only six AZD1222 recipients. Repertoires in all cases were sampled only once the peak T cell response had passed.

In germline, CDR1 is SGHDN, CDR2 FVKESK. The CDR3 runs to 13 residues. The V end was cut by 3 bases, the J end by 5 bases, with 10 bases between. Assay: immunoSEQ multiplex PCR; the TCRdb copy retains only in-frame clones and omits some. This sample has over 65,000 clones, with more than 70% found just once. The chain couples TRBV14 to TRBJ1-1, with a possible D match to TRBD1 (5 bases). The TCR originated in an adult who received the AZD1222 COVID-19 vaccine. The starting material was peripheral blood, obtained 28 days after the second AZD1222 dose. CDR3 sequence (DNA): TGTGCCAGCAGCCAGTTTGCAGGGACTGAAGCTTTCTTT. Translated, it gives CASSQFAGTEAFF.